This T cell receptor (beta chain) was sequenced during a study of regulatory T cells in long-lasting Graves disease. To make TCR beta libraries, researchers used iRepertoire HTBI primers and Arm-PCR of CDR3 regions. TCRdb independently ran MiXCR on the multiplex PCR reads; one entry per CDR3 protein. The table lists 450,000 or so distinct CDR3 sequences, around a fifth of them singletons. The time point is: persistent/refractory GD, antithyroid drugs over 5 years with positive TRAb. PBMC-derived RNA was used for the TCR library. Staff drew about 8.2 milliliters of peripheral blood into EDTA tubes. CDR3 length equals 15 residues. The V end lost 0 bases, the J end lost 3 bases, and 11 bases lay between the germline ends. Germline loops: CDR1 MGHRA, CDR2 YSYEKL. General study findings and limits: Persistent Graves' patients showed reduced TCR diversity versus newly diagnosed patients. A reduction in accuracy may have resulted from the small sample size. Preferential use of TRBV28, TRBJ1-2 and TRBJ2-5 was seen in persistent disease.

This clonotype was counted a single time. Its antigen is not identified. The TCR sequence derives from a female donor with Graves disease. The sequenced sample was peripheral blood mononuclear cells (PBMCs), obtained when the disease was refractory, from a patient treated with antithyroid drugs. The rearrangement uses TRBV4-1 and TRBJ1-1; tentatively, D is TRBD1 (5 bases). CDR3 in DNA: TGCGCCAGCAGCCAAGACGGGGACGACGACACTGAAGCTTTCTTT. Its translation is CASSQDGDDDTEAFF.